What follows are 16 T cell receptor beta chains derived from one specimen sequenced in a study of cytomegalovirus exposure and HLA in healthy donors. The PCR ran on 60 Vbeta and 13 Jbeta primers. Libraries were prepared by immunoSEQ multiplex PCR; TCRdb keeps only in-frame clonotypes and omits some of them. The sample carries tens of thousands of clones, around 79% recorded once. Specimen: PBMCs. These receptor sequences come from a female donor in good health and CMV-seronegative.

The chain employs TRBV19 and TRBJ2-3; tentatively, D is TRBD2 (6 bases). Trimming left V 4 bases short and J 1 base short, with 9 bases between. This CDR3 is built from 14 residues. Germline loops: CDR1 LNHDA, CDR2 SQIVND (reference sequence). The CDR3 DNA reads as TGTGCCAGTAGTAAGGCTAGCGGCACAGATACGCAGTATTTT. The encoded protein is CASSKASGTDTQYF.

The genes are TRBV7-3 and TRBJ2-6, with 12 bases identical to TRBD2. CDR3 length: 17 residues. The V and J ends lost 4 bases and 3 bases, in that order; junction bases with no gene match: 4. Germline loops: CDR1 SGHTA, CDR2 FQGTGA. CDR3 sequence reads: CASSSQGLAGGANVLTF. The CDR3 coding sequence is TGTGCCAGCAGCTCACAGGGACTAGCGGGTGGGGCCAACGTCCTGACTTTC.

This clone was seen only a few times. The chain is built from TRBV6-1 and TRBJ2-3; TRBD1 aligns across 8 bases. From germline, CDR1 is MNHNS and CDR2 SASEGT. CDR3 length: 15 amino acids. V was clipped by 2 bases and J by 3 bases; unmatched bases: 4. The CDR3 here is CASSEIQGATDTQYF. CDR3 DNA: TGTGCCAGCAGTGAAATCCAGGGGGCAACAGATACGCAGTATTTT.

The rearrangement links TRBV7-9 to TRBJ1-2, with 8 bases lining up with TRBD1. Losses at the gene ends were 5 bases for V and 2 bases for J; bases not matched to a gene: 7. CDR3 size: 15 residues. Germline CDR1 and CDR2: SEHNR and FQNEAQ (reference sequence). The DNA for the CDR3 is TGTGCCAGCAGCCCACGGACAGGGCCCAACTATGGCTACACCTTC. Translating gives CASSPRTGPNYGYTF.

This chain links TRBV6-5 with TRBJ2-5; maybe TRBD2 (6 bases). Germline V gives CDR1 MNHEY, CDR2 SVGAGI. The CDR3 has 15 amino acids. The germline V and J ends were trimmed by 2 bases and 2 bases, with 12 bases remaining between them. The CDR3 here is CASSYGWGTQETQYF. In nucleotides, the CDR3 is TGTGCCAGCAGTTACGGCTGGGGGACTCAAGAGACCCAGTACTTC.

V is TRBV5-1 and J is TRBJ2-7; 9 bases fit TRBD1. This CDR3 contains 14 residues. The J segment lost 4 bases and the V segment lost 4 bases, leaving 6 bases of the junction unmatched. Per germline, CDR1 SGHRS and CDR2 YFSETQ. The CDR3 DNA reads TGCGCCAGCAGCCTCACAGGGGGCGGGTACGAGCAGTACTTC. Its protein is CASSLTGGGYEQYF.

The count of this clone is one. The rearrangement links TRBV5-1 to TRBJ2-2; tentative D call: TRBD2 (6 bases). V lost 5 bases to trimming and J lost 5 bases, with 16 bases between them. There are 15 residues in the CDR3. In germline, CDR1 is SGHRS, CDR2 YFSETQ. The CDR3 region is CASRQAGSRTGELFF. The DNA for the CDR3 is TGCGCCAGCAGGCAAGCGGGTAGTCGGACCGGGGAGCTGTTTTTT.

This chain links TRBV11-2 with TRBJ1-1; tentatively, D is TRBD1 (6 bases). The CDR3 loop spans 14 amino acids. Germline CDR1 SGHAT, CDR2 FQNNGV. Trimming took off 1 base at V and 7 bases at J, with 13 bases between the two ends. CDR3: CASSLGLRGGEAFF. Written as DNA, the CDR3 is TGTGCCAGCAGCTTAGGCCTCAGGGGTGGTGAAGCTTTCTTT.

The rearrangement uses TRBV25-1 and TRBJ2-2; no definite D call. Between the trimmed V and J ends, which lost 5 bases and 5 bases, there was a span of 9 bases. This CDR3 spans 13 amino acids. Germline V lookup: CDR1 MGHDK, CDR2 SYGVNS. As DNA, the CDR3 is TGTGCCAGCAGTTCGAGCCAAACCGGGGAGCTGTTTTTT. Translating gives CASSSSQTGELFF.

The chain is built from TRBV5-5 and TRBJ2-5, with 11 bases lining up with TRBD1. CDR3 length: 14 residues. From germline, CDR1 is SGHKS and CDR2 YYEKEE (reference sequence). The trim removed 4 bases at V and 5 bases at J, leaving 4 bases unmatched. The CDR3 is CASSRGQGGETQYF. CDR3 coding DNA: TGTGCCAGCAGCCGGGGACAGGGGGGGGAGACCCAGTACTTC. The full variable domain, in which reference TRBV5-5 and TRBJ2-5 provide the parts outside the CDR3, is DAGVTQSPTHLIKTRGQQVTLRCSPISGHKSVSWYQQVLGQGPQFIFQYYEKEERGRGNFPDRFSARQFPNYSSELNVNALLLGDSALYLCASSRGQGGETQYFGPGTRLLVL.

The rearrangement links TRBV5-1 to TRBJ2-7; 7 bases fit TRBD2. Germline lookup yields CDR1 SGHRS and CDR2 YFSETQ. Trimming took 0 bases from V and 7 from J; bases not matched to a gene: 7. This CDR3 spans 14 amino acids. The CDR3: CASSLEGPGGEQYF. The CDR3 coding sequence is TGCGCCAGCAGCTTGGAGGGCCCCGGGGGGGAGCAGTACTTC.

The rearrangement links TRBV5-4 to TRBJ2-7, with D possibly being TRBD2 (6 bases). There are 15 residues in the CDR3. The V gene's germline CDR1 is SGHNT and CDR2 YYREEE (reference sequence). Trimming left V 4 bases short and J 3 bases short, with 17 bases between. The CDR3 DNA reads as TGTGCCAGCAGCCGGGTGGGGGGAAAGGACTACGAGCAGTACTTC. It yields the protein CASSRVGGKDYEQYF.

This clone was detected once. This chain joins TRBV5-1 and TRBJ1-3, with 7 bases matching TRBD1. CDR3 size: 16 residues. Germline assignment: CDR1 SGHRS and CDR2 YFSETQ. The V segment lost 1 base and the J segment 0 bases; nucleotides outside the gene matches: 4. The CDR3 nucleotides are TGCGCCAGCAGCTTGTCCCGACAGGGCTCTGGAAACACCATATATTTT. Its protein product is CASSLSRQGSGNTIYF. The complete variable domain, with remaining parts taken from reference TRBV5-1 and TRBJ1-3, reads KAGVTQTPRYLIKTRGQQVTLSCSPISGHRSVSWYQQTPGQGLQFLFEYFSETQRNKGNFPGRFSGRQFSNSRSEMNVSTLELGDSALYLCASSLSRQGSGNTIYFGEGSWLTVV.

J is TRBJ2-1 and V is TRBV7-9, with D maybe TRBD2 (6 bases). From germline, CDR1 is SEHNR and CDR2 FQNEAQ (reference sequence). This CDR3 has 16 amino acids. Trimming removed 2 bases from V and 7 bases from J, with 18 bases in between. CDR3 region: CASSLTRRGRENEQFF. The CDR3 bases are TGTGCCAGCAGCTTAACACGGCGCGGCCGGGAGAATGAGCAGTTCTTC.

This chain uses TRBV19 with TRBJ1-5; TRBD1 agrees at 11 bases. Trimming at V came to 3 bases and at J to 5 bases, leaving 0 bases not matched to a gene. The CDR3 has 14 amino acids. Germline V CDR1 and CDR2: LNHDA, SQIVND (reference sequence). For the CDR3, the DNA is TGTGCCAGTAGTATGGGACAGGGGGATCAGCCCCAGCATTTT. Translated, it gives CASSMGQGDQPQHF.

V usage is TRBV11-2 and J usage is TRBJ2-3; 15 bases line up with TRBD2. Germline V lookup: CDR1 SGHAT, CDR2 FQNNGV. The trim removed 2 bases at V and 8 bases at J, leaving 8 bases unmatched. This CDR3 has 17 residues. CDR3 sequence: CASSLLGLAGGPGTQYF. In nucleotides, the CDR3 is TGTGCCAGCAGCTTATTAGGACTAGCGGGAGGGCCAGGTACGCAGTATTTT.